This TCR beta chain was sequenced for a study of metastatic and nonmetastatic thyroid tumors. General study points: Patients with malignant thyroid tumors reportedly had significantly higher TCR beta diversity than those with benign nodules, in blood and tumor.

Patients underwent thyroid surgery, and none had received any treatment before it. TCRdb redid the clone calls on the PCR reads using MiXCR. This table holds about 27,000 clones, around 14% found once. The germline gives CDR1 SGHAT, CDR2 FQNNGV. The V end was cut by 1 base, the J end by 2 bases, with 5 bases between. The CDR3 sequence is 14 residues long. In regard to this clone: Its antigen is unidentified.

The rearrangement uses TRBV11-2 and TRBJ2-2; D is unresolved. The sample was blood. This clonotype originated in a male donor with papillary thyroid cancer or a benign thyroid nodule (not recorded which). Some clones in this sample may be carry-over from other donors' samples. The CDR3 protein is CASSLGVNTGELFF. CDR3 bases: TGTGCCAGCAGCTTAGGGGTAAACACCGGGGAGCTGTTTTTT.